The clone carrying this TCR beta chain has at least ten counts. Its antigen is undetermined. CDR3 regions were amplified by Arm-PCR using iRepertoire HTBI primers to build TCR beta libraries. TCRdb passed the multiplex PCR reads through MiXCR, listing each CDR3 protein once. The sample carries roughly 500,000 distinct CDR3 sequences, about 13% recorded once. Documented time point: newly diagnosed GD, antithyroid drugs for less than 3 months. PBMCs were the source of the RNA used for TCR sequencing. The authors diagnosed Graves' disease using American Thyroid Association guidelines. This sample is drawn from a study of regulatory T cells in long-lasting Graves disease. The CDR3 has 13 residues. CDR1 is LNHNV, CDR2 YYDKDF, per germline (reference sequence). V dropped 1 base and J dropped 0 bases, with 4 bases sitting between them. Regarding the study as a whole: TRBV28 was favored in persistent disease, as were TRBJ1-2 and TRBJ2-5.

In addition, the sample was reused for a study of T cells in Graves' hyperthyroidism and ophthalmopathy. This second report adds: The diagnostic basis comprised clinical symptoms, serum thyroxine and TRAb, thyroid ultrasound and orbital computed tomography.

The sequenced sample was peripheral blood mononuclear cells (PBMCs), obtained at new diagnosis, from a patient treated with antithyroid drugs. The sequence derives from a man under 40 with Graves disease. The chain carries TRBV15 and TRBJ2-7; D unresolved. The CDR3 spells CATSRGYSYEQYF. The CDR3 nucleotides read TGTGCCACCAGCAGAGGGTACTCCTACGAGCAGTACTTC.